Below are 28 T cell receptor beta chains sequenced from a single sample in a study of CD8 T cell repertoires and HIV-1 epitope variants. Libraries were prepared by immunoSEQ multiplex PCR; TCRdb keeps only in-frame clonotypes and omits some of them. The table has under 5,500 clones, around 69% seen once. No antigen has been identified for these receptors. Sequencing used cultured CD8+ T cells derived from PBMCs. These receptors originate from a male donor with HIV.

The chain has TRBV6-1 and TRBJ2-3; 9 bases line up with TRBD1. J lost 3 bases, V lost 1 base, and 2 bases had no gene match. From germline, CDR1 is MNHNS and CDR2 SASEGT. This CDR3 has 15 residues. In nucleotides, the CDR3 is TGTGCCAGCAGTGAAGGGACAGGGGAGACAGATACGCAGTATTTT. It yields the protein CASSEGTGETDTQYF.

This chain uses TRBV7-8 with TRBJ2-7; 8 bases are shared with TRBD1. The junction had 8 bases not matched to a gene; V was cut back by 5 bases and J by 2 bases. CDR1 SGHVS and CDR2 FQNEAQ come from the germline V gene. The CDR3 has 15 residues. The CDR3 region is CASSPGTGSTYEQYF. The CDR3 bases are TGTGCCAGCAGCCCGGGGACAGGATCCACCTACGAGCAGTACTTC.

V and J are TRBV11-1 and TRBJ2-1; TRBD1 is a possible D gene (6 bases). The length of the CDR3 is 15 residues. Germline CDR1 and CDR2: SGHAT and FQDESV (reference sequence). V lost 0 bases and J 3 bases, leaving 9 bases between the germline ends. CDR3 in DNA: TGTGCCAGCAGCTTAGCCGGACAGAGCTACAATGAGCAGTTCTTC. Amino acids: CASSLAGQSYNEQFF.

This sequence joins TRBV5-6 and TRBJ2-1; 7 bases map to TRBD2. CDR3 length: 16 amino acids. Germline CDR1 reads SGHDT; CDR2 reads YYEEEE. The ends lost 5 bases at V and 0 bases at J; junction bases unmatched: 8. This chain's CDR3 is CASSFGGTSSYNEQFF. CDR3 sequence (DNA): TGTGCCAGCAGTTTCGGGGGGACGAGCTCCTACAATGAGCAGTTCTTC.

This chain uses TRBV6-5 with TRBJ2-5; 7 nucleotides line up with TRBD1. This CDR3 has 15 amino acids. Germline V gene sequence: CDR1 MNHEY, CDR2 SVGAGI. With V trimmed by 6 bases and J by 3 bases, 10 bases remained unmatched. Here the CDR3 DNA reads TGTGCCAGCAGCCCCGGGACAGACGGCAAAGAGACCCAGTACTTC. Translating it yields CASSPGTDGKETQYF.

The chain recombines TRBV19 with TRBJ2-1, with TRBD2 identical over 11 bases. This CDR3 has 17 residues. With V trimmed by 5 bases and J by 3 bases, 9 bases remained unmatched. Germline CDR1 and CDR2: LNHDA and SQIVND (reference sequence). DNA for the CDR3: TGTGCCAGTAGTGGGGGACTAGCGGATAACAACTACAATGAGCAGTTCTTC. It translates to CASSGGLADNNYNEQFF.

The gene calls are TRBV14 and TRBJ2-1; no reliable D call. Looked up from germline, CDR1 is SGHDN and CDR2 is FVKESK. CDR3 size: 13 residues. The ends were cut back, 4 bases at V and 1 base at J, with 5 bases in the middle. For the CDR3, the DNA is TGTGCCAGCAGCCCCCCGTCCTACAATGAGCAGTTCTTC. It is translated as CASSPPSYNEQFF. Using reference TRBV14 and TRBJ2-1 for the parts outside the CDR3, the full variable domain is EAGVTQFPSHSVIEKGQTVTLRCDPISGHDNLYWYRRVMGKEIKFLLHFVKESKQDESGMPNNRFLAERTGGTYSTLKVQPAELEDSGVYFCASSPPSYNEQFFGPGTRLTVL.

The sample holds a few counts of this clone. V usage is TRBV5-1 and J usage is TRBJ1-6, with TRBD1 matching 10 bases. This CDR3 is 16 amino acids long. The J segment lost 6 bases and the V segment lost 1 base, leaving 4 bases of the junction unmatched. The germline V gene has CDR1 SGHRS and CDR2 YFSETQ. The CDR3 is CASSLLGDRGNSPLHF. The CDR3 DNA is TGCGCCAGCAGCTTGCTCGGGGACAGGGGTAATTCACCCCTCCACTTT.

The chain recombines TRBV19 with TRBJ2-1; D remains ambiguous. V lost 3 bases and J 5 bases, leaving 8 bases between the germline ends. The germline gives CDR1 LNHDA, CDR2 SQIVND (reference sequence). The CDR3 has 13 residues. The CDR3 coding sequence is TGTGCCAGTAGTATTATGTCCGACAATGAGCAGTTCTTC. This gives the protein CASSIMSDNEQFF.

This clone was seen a few times. V gene TRBV7-8 combines with J gene TRBJ1-2; no clear D. This CDR3 comprises 13 residues. Looked up from germline, CDR1 is SGHVS and CDR2 is FQNEAQ. V was clipped by 5 bases and J by 7 bases, with 14 bases between them. CDR3 in amino acids: CASSPLMGSGYTF. For the CDR3, the DNA is TGTGCCAGCAGCCCACTGATGGGGTCTGGCTACACCTTC.

V is TRBV5-4 and J is TRBJ2-1, with D maybe TRBD2 (5 bases). The CDR3 totals 13 residues. In germline, CDR1 is SGHNT, CDR2 YYREEE (reference sequence). Trimming took off 4 bases at V and 9 bases at J, with 14 bases between the two ends. The CDR3 sequence: CASSQNSVVEQFF. In nucleotides, the CDR3 is TGTGCCAGCAGCCAAAATAGCGTTGTTGAGCAGTTCTTC.

The sample holds one count of this clone. V gene TRBV7-9 combines with J gene TRBJ1-1, with a possible D match to TRBD1 (6 bases). The germline gives CDR1 SEHNR, CDR2 FQNEAQ (reference sequence). The V end lost 1 base, the J end lost 8 bases, and 14 bases lay between the germline ends. This CDR3 region has 14 residues. CDR3 in DNA: TGTGCCAGCAGCTTAGGACAGGTTTCACCCGAAGCTTTCTTT. Protein sequence: CASSLGQVSPEAFF.

V usage is TRBV7-9 and J usage is TRBJ1-5; no definite D call. Trimming removed 3 bases from V and 3 bases from J, with 9 bases in between. The CDR3 is made up of 14 amino acids. Germline V lookup: CDR1 SEHNR, CDR2 FQNEAQ (reference sequence). The chain's CDR3 is CASSFDTPNQPQHF. CDR3 DNA sequence: TGTGCCAGCAGCTTCGACACACCCAATCAGCCCCAGCATTTT. Using reference TRBV7-9 and TRBJ1-5 for the parts outside the CDR3, the full variable domain is DTGVSQNPRHKITKRGQNVTFRCDPISEHNRLYWYRQTLGQGPEFLTYFQNEAQLEKSRLLSDRFSAERPKGSFSTLEIQRTEQGDSAMYLCASSFDTPNQPQHFGDGTRLSIL.

The chain links TRBV6-1 to TRBJ1-2, with D possibly being TRBD1 (6 bases). Deletions cut 8 bases from V and 3 bases from J, with 19 bases between. CDR1 and CDR2 from the germline V gene are MNHNS and SASEGT. This CDR3 contains 15 residues. In nucleotides, the CDR3 is TGTGCCAGCTTAGCTGTAGACAGGTGGTACTATGGCTACACCTTC. Protein: CASLAVDRWYYGYTF.

Here the CDR3 reads CASSRLGSNTGELFF. The CDR3 nucleotides are TGTGCCAGCAGTAGGCTCGGGAGTAACACCGGGGAGCTGTTTTTT. V usage is TRBV28 and J usage is TRBJ2-2, with a possible D match to TRBD2 (6 bases). The CDR3 extends over 15 amino acids. V was trimmed by 5 bases and J by 2 bases, leaving 12 bases between them. Germline lookup yields CDR1 MDHEN and CDR2 SYDVKM.

The chain recombines TRBV6-5 with TRBJ2-7, with D possibly being TRBD1 (6 bases). This CDR3 spans 12 amino acids. Germline lookup yields CDR1 MNHEY and CDR2 SVGAGI. The V and J ends lost 6 bases and 2 bases respectively, with 8 bases between them. DNA for the CDR3: TGTGCCAGCAGCCAGGGGCCCTACGAGCAGTACTTC. Protein sequence: CASSQGPYEQYF.

This clone was seen a handful of times. V gene TRBV27 combines with J gene TRBJ1-1, with 8 bases matching TRBD1. The V gene end was trimmed by 5 bases and the J gene end by 3 bases; junction bases not matched to a gene: 5. This CDR3 comprises 14 residues. CDR1 and CDR2 (germline): MNHEY, SMNVEV (reference sequence). CDR3 DNA sequence: TGTGCCAGCAGTGTCGGACAGGGTTACACTGAAGCTTTCTTT. It yields the protein CASSVGQGYTEAFF.

The rearrangement joins TRBV11-3 to TRBJ2-2, with 8 nucleotides matching TRBD1. The CDR3 loop spans 15 amino acids. Germline loops: CDR1 SGHNT, CDR2 YENEEA. The V segment lost 4 bases and the J segment 4 bases; nucleotides outside the gene matches: 5. In nucleotides, the CDR3 is TGTGCCAGCAGCTATCGACAGGGGACCACCGGGGAGCTGTTTTTT. Its protein product is CASSYRQGTTGELFF.

By share of the sample, this clone is medium-sized. The chain uses TRBV30 and TRBJ1-2; 8 bases align to TRBD1. Germline V gene sequence: CDR1 GTSNPN, CDR2 SVGIG (reference sequence). The trim removed 8 bases at V and 4 bases at J, leaving 9 bases unmatched. This CDR3 has 13 amino acids. This CDR3 is CAPTGGSFYGYTF. The CDR3 DNA is TGTGCCCCTACAGGGGGGTCCTTCTATGGCTACACCTTC.

The V gene is TRBV7-8, the J gene TRBJ1-1; D is unresolved. With 5 bases removed from V and 3 bases from J, the gap between germline ends came to 13 bases. Germline CDR1 and CDR2: SGHVS and FQNEAQ. CDR3 length: 14 amino acids. CDR3 sequence (DNA): TGTGCCAGCAGCCCGGGCCGATGGGACACTGAAGCTTTCTTT. Its protein is CASSPGRWDTEAFF.

The chain combines TRBV7-6 with TRBJ2-7; D gene uncertain. Germline lookup yields CDR1 SGHVS and CDR2 FNYEAQ. This CDR3 contains 15 residues. Trimming cost V 1 base and J 3 bases, with 13 bases left between them. The CDR3 DNA sequence: TGTGCCAGCAGCTTAGAGGCAGACTCCTACTACGAGCAGTACTTC. Translated: CASSLEADSYYEQYF.

The rearrangement uses TRBV7-6 and TRBJ2-3; a weak D match, TRBD2 (6 bases). The V end lost 5 bases, the J end lost 8 bases, and 17 bases lay between the germline ends. Germline CDR1 SGHVS, CDR2 FNYEAQ. The CDR3 spans 14 residues. The CDR3 sequence is CASSPRTNWGTQYF. The CDR3 coding sequence is TGTGCCAGCAGCCCTCGGACTAACTGGGGTACGCAGTATTTT.

V and J are TRBV13 and TRBJ1-2, with D possibly matching TRBD1 (5 bases). CDR1 is PRHDT and CDR2 is FYEKMQ in the germline V gene (reference sequence). The CDR3 contains 15 residues. V lost 5 bases and J 4 bases, leaving 17 bases between the germline ends. CDR3 loop: CASSPGVGNRYGYTF. In DNA form, the CDR3 reads TGTGCCAGCAGCCCGGGGGTGGGGAATCGCTATGGCTACACCTTC.

The rearrangement links TRBV7-8 to TRBJ2-2, with 9 positions matching TRBD1. V lost 8 bases to trimming and J lost 2 bases; unmatched junction nucleotides: 12. This CDR3 is built from 17 residues. Germline V gene lookup returns CDR1 SGHVS and CDR2 FQNEAQ. CDR3 bases: TGTGCCAGCTCTATTTCCAGGACAGGGGTTAACACCGGGGAGCTGTTTTTT. It specifies CASSISRTGVNTGELFF.

CDR3 nucleotide sequence: TGCGCCAGCAGCTCGCAGGAGACTAACTATGGCTACACCTTC. This gives the protein CASSSQETNYGYTF. The chain combines TRBV4-3 with TRBJ1-2; no reliable D call. The CDR3 extends over 14 amino acids. Germline CDR1 is LGHNA and CDR2 is YSLEER. The V and J ends lost 5 bases and 0 bases respectively, with 10 bases between them.

V and J are TRBV5-4 and TRBJ2-1; 8 bases align to TRBD1. The germline gives CDR1 SGHNT, CDR2 YYREEE (reference sequence). The length of the CDR3 is 14 residues. J lost 6 bases, V lost 2 bases, and 4 bases had no gene match. CDR3 nucleotide sequence: TGTGCCAGCAGCTTCCCTGGACAGGGCAATGAGCAGTTCTTC. Translated, it gives CASSFPGQGNEQFF. Complete variable domain (other parts from reference TRBV5-4 and TRBJ2-1): ETGVTQSPTHLIKTRGQQVTLRCSSQSGHNTVSWYQQALGQGPQFIFQYYREEENGRGNFPPRFSGLQFPNYSSELNVNALELDDSALYLCASSFPGQGNEQFFGPGTRLTVL.

This chain uses TRBV28 with TRBJ2-7; 8 bases agree with TRBD1. The junction had 14 bases not matched to a gene; V was cut back by 4 bases and J by 3 bases. There are 17 residues in the CDR3. Germline CDR1 MDHEN, CDR2 SYDVKM. CDR3 in DNA: TGTGCCAGCAGTTCAATTTATTGGACAGGGCCGAACTACGAGCAGTACTTC. Translating it yields CASSSIYWTGPNYEQYF.

The chain combines TRBV5-4 with TRBJ2-1, with D possibly being TRBD1 or TRBD2 (5 bases each). Germline V CDR1 and CDR2: SGHNT, YYREEE (reference sequence). The CDR3 extends over 14 amino acids. The V end was cut by 2 bases, the J end by 6 bases, with 12 bases between. DNA of the CDR3: TGTGCCAGCAGCTTCCGGGGCCCGAGCAATGAGCAGTTCTTC. Translated: CASSFRGPSNEQFF.